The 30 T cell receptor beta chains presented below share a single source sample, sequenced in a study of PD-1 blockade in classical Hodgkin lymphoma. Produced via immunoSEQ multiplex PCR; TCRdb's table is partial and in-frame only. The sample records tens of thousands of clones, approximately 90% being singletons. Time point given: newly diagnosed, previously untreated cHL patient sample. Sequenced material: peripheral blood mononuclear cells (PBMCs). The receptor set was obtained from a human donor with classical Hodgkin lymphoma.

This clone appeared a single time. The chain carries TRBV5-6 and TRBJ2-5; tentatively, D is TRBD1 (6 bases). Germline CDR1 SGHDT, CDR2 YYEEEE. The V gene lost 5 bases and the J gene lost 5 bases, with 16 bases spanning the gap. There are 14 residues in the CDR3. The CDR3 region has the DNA TGTGCCAGCAGAATGCAGGGGAATTTGGAGACCCAGTACTTC. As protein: CASRMQGNLETQYF.

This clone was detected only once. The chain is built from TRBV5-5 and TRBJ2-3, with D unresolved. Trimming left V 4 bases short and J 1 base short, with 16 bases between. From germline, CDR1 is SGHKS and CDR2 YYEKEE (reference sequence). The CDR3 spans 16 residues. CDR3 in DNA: TGTGCCAGCAGCCCCACTCCCGTACGCCGCACAGATACGCAGTATTTT. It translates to CASSPTPVRRTDTQYF.

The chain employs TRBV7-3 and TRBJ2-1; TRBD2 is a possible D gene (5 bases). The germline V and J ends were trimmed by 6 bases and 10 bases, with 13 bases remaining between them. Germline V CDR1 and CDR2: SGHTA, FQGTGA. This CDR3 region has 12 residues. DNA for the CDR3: TGTGCCAGCAGTCTTACGGGCGGGGAGCAGTTCTTC. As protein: CASSLTGGEQFF.

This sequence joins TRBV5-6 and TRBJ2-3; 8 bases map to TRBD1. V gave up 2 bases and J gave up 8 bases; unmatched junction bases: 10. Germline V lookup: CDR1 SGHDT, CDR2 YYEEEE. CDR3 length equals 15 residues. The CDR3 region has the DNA TGTGCCAGCAGCTTACAGGGGGGACCTCCGGGTACGCAGTATTTT. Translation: CASSLQGGPPGTQYF.

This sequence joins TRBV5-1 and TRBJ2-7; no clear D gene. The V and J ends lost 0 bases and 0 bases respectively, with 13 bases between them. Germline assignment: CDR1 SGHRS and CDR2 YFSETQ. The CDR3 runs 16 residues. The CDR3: CASSLASLQSSYEQYF. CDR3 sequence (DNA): TGCGCCAGCAGCTTGGCGAGCTTACAGAGCTCCTACGAGCAGTACTTC.

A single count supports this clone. The CDR3 nucleotides are TGTGCCAGTAGTATAAACAGGGGGCTCTCTGGGGCCAACGTCCTGACTTTC. Translated: CASSINRGLSGANVLTF. The chain carries TRBV19 and TRBJ2-6; 9 bases line up with TRBD1. V trimming: 2 bases; J trimming: 0 bases; junction bases outside the gene matches: 2. Germline lookup yields CDR1 LNHDA and CDR2 SQIVND (reference sequence). This CDR3 is 17 amino acids long.

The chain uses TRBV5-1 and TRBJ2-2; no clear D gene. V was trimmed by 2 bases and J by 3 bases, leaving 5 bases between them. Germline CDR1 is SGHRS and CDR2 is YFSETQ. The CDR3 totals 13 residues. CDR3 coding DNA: TGCGCCAGCAGCTTTTCAGACACCGGGGAGCTGTTTTTT. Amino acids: CASSFSDTGELFF. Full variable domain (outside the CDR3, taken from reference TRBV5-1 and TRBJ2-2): KAGVTQTPRYLIKTRGQQVTLSCSPISGHRSVSWYQQTPGQGLQFLFEYFSETQRNKGNFPGRFSGRQFSNSRSEMNVSTLELGDSALYLCASSFSDTGELFFGEGSRLTVL.

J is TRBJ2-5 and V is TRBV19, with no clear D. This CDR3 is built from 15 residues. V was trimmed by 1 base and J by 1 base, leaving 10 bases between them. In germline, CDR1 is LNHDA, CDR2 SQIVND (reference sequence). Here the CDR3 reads CASSIAGLPQETQYF. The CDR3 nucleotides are TGTGCCAGTAGTATAGCGGGTCTACCCCAAGAGACCCAGTACTTC.

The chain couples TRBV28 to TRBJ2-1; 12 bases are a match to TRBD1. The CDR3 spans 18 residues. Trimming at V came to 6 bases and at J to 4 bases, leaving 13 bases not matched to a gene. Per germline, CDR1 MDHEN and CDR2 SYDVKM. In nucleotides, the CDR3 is TGTGCCAGCAGAACCCGGGACAGGGGGCTAGTTTGGTACAATGAGCAGTTCTTC. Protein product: CASRTRDRGLVWYNEQFF.

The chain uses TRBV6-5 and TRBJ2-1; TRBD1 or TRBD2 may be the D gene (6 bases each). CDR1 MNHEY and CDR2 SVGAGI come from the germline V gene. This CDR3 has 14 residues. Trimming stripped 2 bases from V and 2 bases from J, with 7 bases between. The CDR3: CASSYGGPYNEQFF. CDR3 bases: TGTGCCAGCAGTTACGGGGGGCCCTACAATGAGCAGTTCTTC.

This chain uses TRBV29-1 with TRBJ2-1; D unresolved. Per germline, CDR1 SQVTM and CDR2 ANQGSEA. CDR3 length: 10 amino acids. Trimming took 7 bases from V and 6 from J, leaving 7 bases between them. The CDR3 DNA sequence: TGCAGCGCCCAGAGCAATGAGCAGTTCTTC. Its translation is CSAQSNEQFF.

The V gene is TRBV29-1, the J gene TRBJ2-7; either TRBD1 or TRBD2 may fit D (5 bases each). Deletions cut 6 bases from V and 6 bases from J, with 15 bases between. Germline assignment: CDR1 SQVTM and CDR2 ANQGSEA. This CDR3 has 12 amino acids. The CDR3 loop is CSVSNGAREQYF. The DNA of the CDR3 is TGCAGCGTCTCCAACGGGGCGCGCGAGCAGTACTTC.

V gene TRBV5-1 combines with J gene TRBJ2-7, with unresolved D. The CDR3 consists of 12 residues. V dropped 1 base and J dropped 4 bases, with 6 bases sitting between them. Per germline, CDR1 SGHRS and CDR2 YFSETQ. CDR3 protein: CASSLYGYEQYF. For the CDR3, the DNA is TGCGCCAGCAGCTTGTACGGTTACGAGCAGTACTTC.

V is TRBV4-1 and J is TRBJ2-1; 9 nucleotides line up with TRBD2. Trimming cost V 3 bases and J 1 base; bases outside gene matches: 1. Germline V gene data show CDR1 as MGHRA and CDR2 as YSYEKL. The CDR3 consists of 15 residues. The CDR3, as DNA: TGCGCCAGCAGCCAGCTAGCGGGGTCCTACAATGAGCAGTTCTTC. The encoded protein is CASSQLAGSYNEQFF.

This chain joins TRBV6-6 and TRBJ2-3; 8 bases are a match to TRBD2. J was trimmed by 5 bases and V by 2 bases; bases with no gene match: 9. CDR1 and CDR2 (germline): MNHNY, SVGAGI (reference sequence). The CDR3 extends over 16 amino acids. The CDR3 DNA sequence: TGTGCCAGCAGTTACCCCCAGCGGGAGATGGGAGATACGCAGTATTTT. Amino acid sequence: CASSYPQREMGDTQYF.

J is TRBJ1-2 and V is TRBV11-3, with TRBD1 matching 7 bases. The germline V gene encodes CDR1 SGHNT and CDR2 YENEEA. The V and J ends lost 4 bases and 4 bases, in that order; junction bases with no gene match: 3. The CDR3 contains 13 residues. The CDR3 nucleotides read TGTGCCAGCAGCTCCGGGACAGTCTATGGCTACACCTTC. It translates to CASSSGTVYGYTF.

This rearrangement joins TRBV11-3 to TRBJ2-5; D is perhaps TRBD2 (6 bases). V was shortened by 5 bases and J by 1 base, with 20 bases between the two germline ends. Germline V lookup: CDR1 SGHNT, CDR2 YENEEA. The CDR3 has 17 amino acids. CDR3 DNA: TGTGCCAGCAGCGGGGACTTTTTACTGGGGGGCCAAGAGACCCAGTACTTC. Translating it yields CASSGDFLLGGQETQYF. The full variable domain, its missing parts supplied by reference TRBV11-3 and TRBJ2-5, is EAGVVQSPRYKIIEKKQPVAFWCNPISGHNTLYWYLQNLGQGPELLIRYENEEAVDDSQLPKDRFSAERLKGVDSTLKIQPAELGDSAVYLCASSGDFLLGGQETQYFGPGTRLLVL.

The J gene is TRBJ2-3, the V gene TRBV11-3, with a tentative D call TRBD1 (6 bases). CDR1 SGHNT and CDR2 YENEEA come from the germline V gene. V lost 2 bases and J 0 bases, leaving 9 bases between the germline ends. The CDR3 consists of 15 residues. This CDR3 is CASSLLGHSTDTQYF. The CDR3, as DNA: TGTGCCAGCAGCTTACTGGGACACAGCACAGATACGCAGTATTTT.

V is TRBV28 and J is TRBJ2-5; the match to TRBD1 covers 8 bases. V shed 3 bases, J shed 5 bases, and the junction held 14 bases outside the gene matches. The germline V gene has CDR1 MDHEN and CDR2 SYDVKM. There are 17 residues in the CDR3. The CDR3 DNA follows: TGTGCCAGCAGTTTTCAGGCCCAGGGGGCGGAGTGGGAGACCCAGTACTTC. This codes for CASSFQAQGAEWETQYF.

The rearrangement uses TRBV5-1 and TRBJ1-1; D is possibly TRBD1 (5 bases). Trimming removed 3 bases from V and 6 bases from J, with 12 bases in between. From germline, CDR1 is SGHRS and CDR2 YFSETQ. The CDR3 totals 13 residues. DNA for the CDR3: TGCGCCAGCAGCTCCAAGGGGACGGCTGAAGCTTTCTTT. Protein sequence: CASSSKGTAEAFF. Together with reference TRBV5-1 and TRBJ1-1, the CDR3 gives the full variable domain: KAGVTQTPRYLIKTRGQQVTLSCSPISGHRSVSWYQQTPGQGLQFLFEYFSETQRNKGNFPGRFSGRQFSNSRSEMNVSTLELGDSALYLCASSSKGTAEAFFGQGTRLTVV.

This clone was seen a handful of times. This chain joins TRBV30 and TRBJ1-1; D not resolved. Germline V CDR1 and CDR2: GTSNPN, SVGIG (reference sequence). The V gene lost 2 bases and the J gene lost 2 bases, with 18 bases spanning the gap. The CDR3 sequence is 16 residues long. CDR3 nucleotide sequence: TGTGCCTGGAGTCCCTCGTTAGCAGTTTTCAACACTGAAGCTTTCTTT. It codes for CAWSPSLAVFNTEAFF.

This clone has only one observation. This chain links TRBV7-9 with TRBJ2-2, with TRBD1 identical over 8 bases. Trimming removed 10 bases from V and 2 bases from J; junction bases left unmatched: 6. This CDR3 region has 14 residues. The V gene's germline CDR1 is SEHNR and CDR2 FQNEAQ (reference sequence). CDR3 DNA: TGTGCCACCTCGGACAGGGCAAACACCGGGGAGCTGTTTTTT. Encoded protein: CATSDRANTGELFF.

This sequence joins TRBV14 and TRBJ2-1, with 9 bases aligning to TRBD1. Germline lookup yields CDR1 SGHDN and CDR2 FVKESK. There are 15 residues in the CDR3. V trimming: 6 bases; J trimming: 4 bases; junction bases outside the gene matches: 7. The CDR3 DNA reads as TGTGCCAGCAGTAGAGGACAGGGGTTATACAATGAGCAGTTCTTC. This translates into CASSRGQGLYNEQFF.

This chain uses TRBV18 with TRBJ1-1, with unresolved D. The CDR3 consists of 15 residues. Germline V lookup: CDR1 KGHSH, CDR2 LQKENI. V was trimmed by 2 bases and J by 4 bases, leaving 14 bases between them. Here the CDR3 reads CASSPSQESATEAFF. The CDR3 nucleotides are TGTGCCAGCTCACCATCCCAGGAATCGGCCACTGAAGCTTTCTTT. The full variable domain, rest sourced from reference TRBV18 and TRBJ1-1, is NAGVMQNPRHLVRRRGQEARLRCSPMKGHSHVYWYRQLPEEGLKFMVYLQKENIIDESGMPKERFSAEFPKEGPSILRIQQVVRGDSAAYFCASSPSQESATEAFFGQGTRLTVV.

CDR3 residues: CASSDLDTQYF. Written as DNA, the CDR3 is TGCGCCAGTTCGGACTTGGATACGCAGTATTTT. The rearrangement joins TRBV10-2 to TRBJ2-3; D perhaps matches TRBD2 (5 bases). The CDR3 consists of 11 residues. CDR1 and CDR2 (germline): WSHSY, SAAADI. The V and J ends lost 9 bases and 6 bases respectively, with 10 bases between them.

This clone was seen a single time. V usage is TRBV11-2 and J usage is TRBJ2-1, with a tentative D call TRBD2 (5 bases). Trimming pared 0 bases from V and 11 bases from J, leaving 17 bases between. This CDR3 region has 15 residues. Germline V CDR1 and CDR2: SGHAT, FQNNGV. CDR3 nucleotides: TGTGCCAGCAGCTTAGATAGCGTCGGTCGGGCTAAGCAGTTCTTC. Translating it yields CASSLDSVGRAKQFF.

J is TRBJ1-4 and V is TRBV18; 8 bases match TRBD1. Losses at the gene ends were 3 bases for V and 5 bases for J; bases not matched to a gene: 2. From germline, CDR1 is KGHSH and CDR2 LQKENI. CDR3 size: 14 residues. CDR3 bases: TGTGCCAGCTCACCTCCAGGGGGCAATGAAAAACTGTTTTTT. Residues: CASSPPGGNEKLFF.

The CDR3 loop is CASTPRTGAQLGGYTF. CDR3 DNA: TGTGCCAGCACTCCCCGGACAGGGGCCCAGCTGGGAGGCTACACCTTC. V usage is TRBV5-4 and J usage is TRBJ1-2; TRBD1 aligns across 9 bases. The J segment lost 8 bases and the V segment lost 6 bases, leaving 17 bases of the junction unmatched. The CDR3 covers 16 residues. From germline, CDR1 is SGHNT and CDR2 YYREEE (reference sequence). The variable domain in full, completed from reference TRBV5-4 and TRBJ1-2, reads ETGVTQSPTHLIKTRGQQVTLRCSSQSGHNTVSWYQQALGQGPQFIFQYYREEENGRGNFPPRFSGLQFPNYSSELNVNALELDDSALYLCASTPRTGAQLGGYTFGSGTRLTVV.

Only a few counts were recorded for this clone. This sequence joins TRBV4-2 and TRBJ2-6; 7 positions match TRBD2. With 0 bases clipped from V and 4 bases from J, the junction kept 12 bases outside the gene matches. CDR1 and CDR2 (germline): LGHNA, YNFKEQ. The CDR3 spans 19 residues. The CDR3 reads CASSQDLGGGPKGANVLTF. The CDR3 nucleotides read TGTGCCAGCAGCCAAGATCTGGGGGGAGGGCCGAAAGGGGCCAACGTCCTGACTTTC.

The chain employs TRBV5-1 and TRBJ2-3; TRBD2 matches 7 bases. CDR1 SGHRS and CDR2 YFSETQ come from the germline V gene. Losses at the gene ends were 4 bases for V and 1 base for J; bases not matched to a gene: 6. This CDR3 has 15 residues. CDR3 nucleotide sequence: TGCGCCAGCAGCCTACTTACTAGCGGCACAGATACGCAGTATTTT. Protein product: CASSLLTSGTDTQYF.